This T cell receptor (beta chain) was identified during a study of T cell responses to AZD1222 COVID-19 vaccine. The overall study: Whether given at about 4 or about 12 weeks, second doses were pooled.

With respect to this clone: The antigen remains undetermined.

V was clipped by 3 bases and J by 1 base, with 7 bases between them. The CDR3 totals 14 residues. Looked up from germline, CDR1 is LNHDA and CDR2 is SQIVND (reference sequence). Profiling relied on immunoSEQ multiplex PCR, and the TCRdb table lists in-frame clones only, not all of them. The sample contains roughly 160,000 clones, 90% to 95% of which appear only once. Study-level results: Two AZD1222 administrations were followed by greater Spike-specific TCR breadth and depth.

The sequencing used peripheral blood, collected on day 0 of AZD1222 vaccination. This TCR came from an adult in good health. The rearrangement joins TRBV19 to TRBJ1-5; D remains ambiguous. The CDR3 sequence: CASSILRSNQPQHF. CDR3 DNA: TGTGCCAGTAGTATTCTTCGGAGCAATCAGCCCCAGCATTTT.